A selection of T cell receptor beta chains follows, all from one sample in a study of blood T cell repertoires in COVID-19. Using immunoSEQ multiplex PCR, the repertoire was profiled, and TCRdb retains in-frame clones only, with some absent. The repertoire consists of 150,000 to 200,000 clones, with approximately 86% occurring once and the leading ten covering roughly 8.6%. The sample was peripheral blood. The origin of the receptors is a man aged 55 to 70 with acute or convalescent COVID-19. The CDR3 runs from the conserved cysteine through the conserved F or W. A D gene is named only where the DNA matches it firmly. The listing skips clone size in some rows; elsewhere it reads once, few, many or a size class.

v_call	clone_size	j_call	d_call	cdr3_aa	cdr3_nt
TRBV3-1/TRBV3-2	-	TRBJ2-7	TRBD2	CASSRRRGGWRRDEQYF	TGTGCCAGCAGCCGACGGCGCGGGGGTTGGAGGAGGGACGAGCAGTACTTC
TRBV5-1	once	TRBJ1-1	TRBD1	CASSSGQGDTEAFF	TGCGCCAGCAGCTCCGGACAGGGGGACACTGAAGCTTTCTTT
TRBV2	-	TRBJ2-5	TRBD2	CASLLTSAQETQYF	TGTGCCAGCCTGTTAACTAGCGCCCAAGAGACCCAGTACTTC
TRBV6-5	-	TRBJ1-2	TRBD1	CASSSATGGFVAFTF	TGTGCCAGCAGTTCCGCTACAGGGGGTTTTGTCGCCTTTACCTTC
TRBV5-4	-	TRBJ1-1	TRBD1	CASSPGGRGTEAFF	TGTGCCAGCAGCCCAGGGGGAAGGGGAACTGAAGCTTTCTTT
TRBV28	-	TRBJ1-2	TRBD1	CASSSRQGALGYTF	TGTGCCAGCAGTAGTCGGCAGGGGGCTTTAGGCTACACCTTC
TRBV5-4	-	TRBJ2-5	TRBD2	CASSHAGGRETQYF	TGTGCCAGCAGCCATGCGGGAGGAAGGGAGACCCAGTACTTC
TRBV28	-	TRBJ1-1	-	CASSGISPNAFF	TGTGCCAGCAGCGGTATTTCCCCGAATGCTTTCTTT
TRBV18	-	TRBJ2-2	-	CASSPLGGMPGELFF	TGTGCCAGCTCACCACTTGGCGGGATGCCCGGGGAGCTGTTTTTT
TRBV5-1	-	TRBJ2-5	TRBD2	CASSQTSGTRETQYF	TGCGCCAGCAGCCAAACTAGCGGGACTAGAGAGACCCAGTACTTC
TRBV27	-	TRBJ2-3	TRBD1	CASSPMGQGFTDTQYF	TGTGCCAGCAGTCCCATGGGACAGGGGTTCACAGATACGCAGTATTTT
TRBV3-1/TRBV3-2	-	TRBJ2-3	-	CASSLSSTDTQYF	TGTGCCAGCAGCCTATCTAGCACAGATACGCAGTATTTT